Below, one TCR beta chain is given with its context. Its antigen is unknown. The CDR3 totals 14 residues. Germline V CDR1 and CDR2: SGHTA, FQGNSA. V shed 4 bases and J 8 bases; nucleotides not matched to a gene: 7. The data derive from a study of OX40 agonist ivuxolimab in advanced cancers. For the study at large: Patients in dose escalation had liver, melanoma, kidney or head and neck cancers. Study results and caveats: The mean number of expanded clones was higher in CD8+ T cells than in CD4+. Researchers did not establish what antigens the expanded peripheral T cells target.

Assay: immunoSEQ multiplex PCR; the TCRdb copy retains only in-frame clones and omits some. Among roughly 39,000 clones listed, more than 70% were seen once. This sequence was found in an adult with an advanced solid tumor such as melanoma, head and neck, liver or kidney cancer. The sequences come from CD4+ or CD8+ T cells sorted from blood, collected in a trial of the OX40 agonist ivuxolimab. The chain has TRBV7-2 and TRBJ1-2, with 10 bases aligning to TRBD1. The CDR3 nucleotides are TGTGCCAGCAGCTGGGACAGGGGAGGAAGGGGCTACACCTTC. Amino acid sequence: CASSWDRGGRGYTF.